The 18 T cell receptor beta chains below come from one sample, sequenced in a study of T cell responses to AZD1222 COVID-19 vaccine. TCRdb's table, derived via immunoSEQ multiplex PCR, lists solely in-frame clones and lacks some. The table for this sample gives under 150,000 clones. Sequencing was performed on peripheral blood. These receptors were taken from an adult in good health.

J is TRBJ2-5 and V is TRBV5-1; no firm D call. The V end lost 5 bases, the J end lost 2 bases, and 16 bases lay between the germline ends. The CDR3 covers 15 residues. CDR1 and CDR2 (germline): SGHRS, YFSETQ. The CDR3 here is CASSPRQFMQETQYF. DNA of the CDR3: TGCGCCAGCAGTCCCCGGCAGTTTATGCAAGAGACCCAGTACTTC. The full variable domain, in which reference TRBV5-1 and TRBJ2-5 provide the parts outside the CDR3, is KAGVTQTPRYLIKTRGQQVTLSCSPISGHRSVSWYQQTPGQGLQFLFEYFSETQRNKGNFPGRFSGRQFSNSRSEMNVSTLELGDSALYLCASSPRQFMQETQYFGPGTRLLVL.

The chain employs TRBV19 and TRBJ2-3, with D possibly being TRBD2 (5 bases). CDR3 length: 15 residues. Germline loops: CDR1 LNHDA, CDR2 SQIVND (reference sequence). The germline V and J ends were trimmed by 6 bases and 1 base, with 14 bases remaining between them. The CDR3 DNA reads as TGTGCCAGTAGCCCCCAGCGGCGGGGCACAGATACGCAGTATTTT. It codes for CASSPQRRGTDTQYF.

The CDR3 loop reads CASRPGGSNTGELFF. The CDR3 DNA reads TGTGCCAGCAGACCCGGGGGGTCGAACACCGGGGAGCTGTTTTTT. This rearrangement joins TRBV14 to TRBJ2-2; 7 bases agree with TRBD2. The V gene's germline CDR1 is SGHDN and CDR2 FVKESK. Losses at the gene ends were 6 bases for V and 0 bases for J; bases not matched to a gene: 4. This CDR3 is built from 15 residues.

J is TRBJ2-1 and V is TRBV4-1; 9 nucleotides align to TRBD1. This CDR3 has 16 amino acids. Germline V lookup: CDR1 MGHRA, CDR2 YSYEKL. Losses at the gene ends were 2 bases for V and 7 bases for J; bases not matched to a gene: 9. CDR3 nucleotides: TGCGCCAGCAGCCAACCCTTCCGGGACAGGGAGAATGAGCAGTTCTTC. It is translated as CASSQPFRDRENEQFF.

The chain carries TRBV24-1 and TRBJ2-3; 10 bases are a match to TRBD1. Germline trimming cut 5 bases from V and 4 bases from J; bases unmatched to any gene: 8. There are 16 residues in the CDR3. In germline, CDR1 is KGHDR, CDR2 SFDVKD. CDR3 loop: CATSGRDRGPADTQYF. The CDR3 bases are TGTGCCACCAGTGGCAGGGACAGGGGCCCCGCAGATACGCAGTATTTT.

V is TRBV12-3 or TRBV12-4 and J is TRBJ1-1; D gene unclear. The CDR3 length is 13 residues. V shed 3 bases and J shed 5 bases, with 10 bases lying between them. The CDR3 loop reads CASSFRGGTEAFF. The CDR3 DNA reads as TGTGCCAGCAGTTTTCGGGGAGGTACTGAAGCTTTCTTT.

The chain couples TRBV19 to TRBJ1-2, with 8 bases matching TRBD1. V dropped 5 bases and J dropped 2; count of bases not matched to a gene: 4. Per germline, CDR1 LNHDA and CDR2 SQIVND (reference sequence). This CDR3 region has 14 residues. The CDR3 region has the DNA TGTGCCAGTAGTCGACAGGGGTCCAACTATGGCTACACCTTC. Its translation is CASSRQGSNYGYTF.

The DNA for the CDR3 is TGTGCCAGCAGGGGGGACAGGGAAACAGATACGCAGTATTTT. As protein: CASRGDRETDTQYF. The V and J genes are TRBV28 and TRBJ2-3, with TRBD1 matching over 9 bases. The trim removed 6 bases at V and 3 bases at J, leaving 4 bases unmatched. The CDR3 is 14 amino acids. The V gene's germline CDR1 is MDHEN and CDR2 SYDVKM.

The V call is TRBV7-8, the J call TRBJ1-2; D might be TRBD1 (5 bases). The V gene lost 1 base and the J gene lost 4 bases, with 7 bases spanning the gap. The CDR3 is made up of 13 amino acids. CDR1 SGHVS and CDR2 FQNEAQ come from the germline V gene. As DNA, the CDR3 is TGTGCCAGCAGCTTAGGGGGCCGCTATGGCTACACCTTC. Translation gives CASSLGGRYGYTF. Full variable domain (rest looked up from reference TRBV7-8 and TRBJ1-2): GAGVSQSPRYKVAKRGQDVALRCDPISGHVSLFWYQQALGQGPEFLTYFQNEAQLDKSGLPSDRFFAERPEGSVSTLKIQRTQQEDSAVYLCASSLGGRYGYTFGSGTRLTVV.

CDR3 amino acids: CASSLSDSPNTEAFF. CDR3 DNA sequence: TGCGCCAGCAGCCTTTCGGACAGCCCCAACACTGAAGCTTTCTTT. The rearrangement links TRBV4-3 to TRBJ1-1, with D possibly being TRBD1 (6 bases). The V end was cut by 4 bases, the J end by 2 bases, with 14 bases between. Germline CDR1 LGHNA, CDR2 YSLEER. The CDR3 is 15 residues long.

This chain links TRBV30 with TRBJ1-2; D is undetermined. The CDR3 loop spans 12 amino acids. Germline CDR1 and CDR2: GTSNPN and SVGIG (reference sequence). CDR3 DNA sequence: TGTGCGCGGAGATCCAGAAACTATGGCTACACCTTC. This gives the protein CARRSRNYGYTF. Variable domain in full (rest from reference TRBV30 and TRBJ1-2): SQTIHQWPATLVQPVGSPLSLECTVEGTSNPNLYWYRQAAGRGLQLLFYSVGIGQISSEVPQNLSASRPQDRQFILSSKKLLLSDSGFYLCARRSRNYGYTFGSGTRLTVV.

The V gene is TRBV5-1, the J gene TRBJ1-2; TRBD1 is a possible D gene (6 bases). Germline V lookup: CDR1 SGHRS, CDR2 YFSETQ. The CDR3 runs to 14 residues. The V gene lost 0 bases and the J gene lost 5 bases, with 11 bases spanning the gap. In nucleotides, the CDR3 is TGCGCCAGCAGCTTGGATGGGGGCGCGTATGGCTACACCTTC. As protein: CASSLDGGAYGYTF.

This chain connects TRBV29-1 to TRBJ1-2; no reliable D call. The CDR3 length is 15 residues. V was cut by 6 bases and J by 4 bases, with 21 bases left in between. The germline V gene has CDR1 SQVTM and CDR2 ANQGSEA. CDR3 nucleotides: TGCAGCGTCATTACTAGTGACGGTCGAGGCTATGGCTACACCTTC. Translating it yields CSVITSDGRGYGYTF.

The chain carries TRBV5-1 and TRBJ2-1, with TRBD1 identical over 9 bases. This CDR3 is 17 amino acids long. V trimming: 4 bases; J trimming: 10 bases; junction bases outside the gene matches: 18. From germline, CDR1 is SGHRS and CDR2 YFSETQ. CDR3: CASSPLAGTGICLEQFF. CDR3 sequence (DNA): TGCGCCAGCAGCCCGCTAGCCGGGACAGGGATTTGTTTGGAGCAGTTCTTC.

This sequence joins TRBV14 and TRBJ1-1; no definite D call. V lost 4 bases, J lost 2 bases, and 11 bases lay in between. The CDR3 runs 14 residues. Germline lookup yields CDR1 SGHDN and CDR2 FVKESK. Written as DNA, the CDR3 is TGTGCCAGCAGCCTGACACGCAGAAACACTGAAGCTTTCTTT. Encoded protein: CASSLTRRNTEAFF. The whole variable domain, remainder taken from reference TRBV14 and TRBJ1-1, is EAGVTQFPSHSVIEKGQTVTLRCDPISGHDNLYWYRRVMGKEIKFLLHFVKESKQDESGMPNNRFLAERTGGTYSTLKVQPAELEDSGVYFCASSLTRRNTEAFFGQGTRLTVV.

The gene calls are TRBV7-6 and TRBJ2-7, with D possibly matching TRBD2 (7 bases). Germline CDR1 reads SGHVS; CDR2 reads FNYEAQ. CDR3 length: 14 amino acids. The germline V and J ends were trimmed by 8 bases and 2 bases, with 16 bases remaining between them. This chain's CDR3 is CASGGGPHTYEQYF. The CDR3 nucleotides read TGTGCCAGCGGGGGGGGGCCTCATACCTACGAGCAGTACTTC.

As DNA, the CDR3 is TGTGCCAGCAGTCTCGACAGGGGCCTCCCAGATACGCAGTATTTT. This translates into CASSLDRGLPDTQYF. The rearrangement uses TRBV2 and TRBJ2-3, with TRBD1 matching 8 bases. Germline V gene lookup returns CDR1 SNHLY and CDR2 FYNNEI. With V trimmed by 5 bases and J by 4 bases, 8 bases remained unmatched. This CDR3 is 15 amino acids long.

The chain links TRBV19 to TRBJ1-5, with 7 bases matching TRBD1. V lost 7 bases to trimming and J lost 0 bases; unmatched junction nucleotides: 6. This CDR3 contains 15 residues. The germline CDR1 and CDR2 sequences are LNHDA and SQIVND (reference sequence). CDR3 loop: CASKGAANSNQPQHF. The CDR3 bases are TGTGCCAGTAAGGGGGCAGCTAATAGCAATCAGCCCCAGCATTTT.